These 28 T cell receptor beta chains share one sample of origin, sequenced in a study of blood T cell repertoires in COVID-19. Generated by immunoSEQ multiplex PCR, the TCRdb table keeps only in-frame clones and is missing some. The sample holds 130,000 to 150,000 clones, 75% to 90% seen once. Sequenced sample: peripheral blood. Receptor source: a man between 65 and 85 years old who had recovered from COVID-19.

V is TRBV3-1 (or the pseudogene TRBV3-2) and J is TRBJ2-5; 10 bases map to TRBD2. Trimming cost V 1 base and J 4 bases; bases outside gene matches: 6. This CDR3 has 16 residues. CDR1 LGHDT and CDR2 YNNKEL come from the germline V gene (reference sequence). In DNA form, the CDR3 reads TGTGCCAGCAGCCAAGGGTCTAGCGGGAGAGCAGAGACCCAGTACTTC. Translation gives CASSQGSSGRAETQYF.

The rearrangement uses TRBV10-3 and TRBJ1-6; 9 bases align to TRBD1. Trimming cost V 2 bases and J 8 bases; bases outside gene matches: 4. Germline V CDR1 and CDR2: ENHRY, SYGVKD. There are 15 residues in the CDR3. The CDR3 DNA reads TGTGCCATCAGTGAGGATACAGGGGGCGATTCACCCCTCCACTTT. It encodes CAISEDTGGDSPLHF.

V and J are TRBV27 and TRBJ2-3; the D is unclear. The germline V and J ends were trimmed by 5 bases and 6 bases, with 9 bases remaining between them. Germline assignment: CDR1 MNHEY and CDR2 SMNVEV (reference sequence). The CDR3 has 12 amino acids. The DNA for the CDR3 is TGTGCCAGCAGTGGGCCCACGGATACGCAGTATTTT. This translates into CASSGPTDTQYF.

The chain joins TRBV28 to TRBJ2-7; TRBD2 matches at 10 bases. From germline, CDR1 is MDHEN and CDR2 SYDVKM. The length of the CDR3 is 14 residues. Losses at the gene ends were 2 bases for V and 7 bases for J; bases not matched to a gene: 5. Here the CDR3 DNA reads TGTGCCAGCAGTTTACTAGCGGGAGTTGGGGAGCAGTACTTC. Encoded protein: CASSLLAGVGEQYF.

The chain joins TRBV4-3 to TRBJ2-1; 7 nucleotides line up with TRBD1. Germline V gene lookup returns CDR1 LGHNA and CDR2 YSLEER. With 10 bases clipped from V and 7 bases from J, the junction kept 7 bases outside the gene matches. This CDR3 is built from 12 residues. CDR3 nucleotide sequence: TGCGCCACCCTCGACAGGGTAAATGAGCAGTTCTTC. Protein: CATLDRVNEQFF.

This clone showed up just once. V gene TRBV7-9 combines with J gene TRBJ1-2; D perhaps matches TRBD1 (5 bases). The germline V gene has CDR1 SEHNR and CDR2 FQNEAQ (reference sequence). Trimming removed 5 bases at V and 3 bases at J, with 16 bases between. CDR3 length: 15 residues. CDR3 nucleotides: TGTGCCAGCAGCGGCAGGGCGGGGGGACACTATGGCTACACCTTC. It codes for CASSGRAGGHYGYTF.

The chain links TRBV11-3 to TRBJ2-3, with 8 bases fitting TRBD2. Trimming removed 4 bases from V and 0 bases from J; junction bases left unmatched: 6. The CDR3 has 16 amino acids. The germline V gene has CDR1 SGHNT and CDR2 YENEEA. This CDR3 reads CASSSDQRGSTDTQYF. The CDR3 coding sequence is TGTGCCAGCAGCTCAGATCAGCGGGGGAGCACAGATACGCAGTATTTT.

The chain couples TRBV5-1 to TRBJ2-4, with 14 positions matching TRBD2. The germline V gene encodes CDR1 SGHRS and CDR2 YFSETQ. V shed 2 bases, J shed 2 bases, and the junction held 12 bases outside the gene matches. The CDR3 loop spans 20 amino acids. The CDR3 sequence: CASSLRSGLAGGGSKNIQYF. The CDR3, as DNA: TGCGCCAGCAGCTTAAGGTCCGGACTAGCGGGAGGAGGGTCCAAAAACATTCAGTACTTC.

V usage is TRBV6-4 and J usage is TRBJ2-2; D may be TRBD2 (5 bases). Germline CDR1 is MRHNA and CDR2 is SNTAGT. V gave up 2 bases and J gave up 3 bases, with 7 bases separating them. CDR3 length equals 14 residues. The CDR3 DNA reads TGTGCCAGCAGTGACAGCGGAGACACCGGGGAGCTGTTTTTT. Translating gives CASSDSGDTGELFF.

This chain connects TRBV5-1 to TRBJ2-1; 7 bases fit TRBD1. The CDR3 extends over 13 amino acids. Germline V gene lookup returns CDR1 SGHRS and CDR2 YFSETQ. The V segment lost 4 bases and the J segment 8 bases; nucleotides outside the gene matches: 6. CDR3 bases: TGCGCCAGCAGCCCCGGCGACAGGGATGAGCAGTTCTTC. Amino acids: CASSPGDRDEQFF.

The chain has TRBV6-2 or TRBV6-3 and TRBJ2-3; 16 bases fit TRBD2. Germline assignment: CDR1 MNHEY and CDR2 SVGEGT. The CDR3 consists of 17 residues. V shed 5 bases and J 2 bases; nucleotides not matched to a gene: 4. The CDR3 DNA follows: TGTGCCAGCAGTATCGGGACTAGCGGGAGGGCCACAGATACGCAGTATTTT. Protein sequence: CASSIGTSGRATDTQYF.

The chain links TRBV5-1 to TRBJ1-5; the match to TRBD1 covers 7 bases. This CDR3 region has 13 residues. Germline V gene data show CDR1 as SGHRS and CDR2 as YFSETQ. The junction had 6 bases not matched to a gene; V was cut back by 6 bases and J by 6 bases. The CDR3 region is CASKQGTLQPQHF. DNA for the CDR3: TGCGCCAGCAAACAGGGGACTCTTCAGCCCCAGCATTTT. Full variable domain (remainder filled in from reference TRBV5-1 and TRBJ1-5): KAGVTQTPRYLIKTRGQQVTLSCSPISGHRSVSWYQQTPGQGLQFLFEYFSETQRNKGNFPGRFSGRQFSNSRSEMNVSTLELGDSALYLCASKQGTLQPQHFGDGTRLSIL.

This chain links TRBV2 with TRBJ2-3; 16 nucleotides match TRBD2. CDR3 size: 20 residues. Per the germline V gene, CDR1 is SNHLY and CDR2 is FYNNEI. The trim removed 6 bases at V and 0 bases at J, leaving 12 bases unmatched. This CDR3 is CASRSFPGLAGGPSTDTQYF. The DNA for the CDR3 is TGTGCCAGCAGATCATTCCCGGGACTAGCGGGAGGGCCTAGCACAGATACGCAGTATTTT.

This clone was counted once. The rearrangement joins TRBV5-1 to TRBJ1-6, with D possibly TRBD1 on 5 matching bases. This CDR3 contains 14 residues. The germline V and J ends were trimmed by 0 bases and 6 bases, with 7 bases remaining between them. Germline assignment: CDR1 SGHRS and CDR2 YFSETQ. CDR3 region: CASSLDRRNSPLHF. The CDR3 DNA follows: TGCGCCAGCAGCTTGGACAGGCGTAATTCACCCCTCCACTTT.

The V and J genes are TRBV6-5 and TRBJ2-5; the match to TRBD2 covers 9 bases. Per germline, CDR1 MNHEY and CDR2 SVGAGI. CDR3 length: 15 amino acids. Losses at the gene ends were 8 bases for V and 5 bases for J; bases not matched to a gene: 12. The CDR3 coding sequence is TGTGCCAGCCGCGAAAGCGGGAGGTTAGGGGAGACCCAGTACTTC. Its protein product is CASRESGRLGETQYF.

The count of this clone is one. The CDR3 region is CSVEFAGSTDTQYF. DNA for the CDR3: TGCAGCGTTGAATTCGCGGGATCCACAGATACGCAGTATTTT. V and J are TRBV29-1 and TRBJ2-3, with D possibly matching TRBD2 (6 bases). This CDR3 has 14 amino acids. Germline V lookup: CDR1 SQVTM, CDR2 ANQGSEA. Trimming left V 2 bases short and J 2 bases short, with 11 bases between.

V and J are TRBV7-2 and TRBJ2-3; D is perhaps TRBD2 (6 bases). Trimming removed 0 bases from V and 1 base from J, with 17 bases in between. This CDR3 is 18 amino acids long. Per germline, CDR1 SGHTA and CDR2 FQGNSA. For the CDR3, the DNA is TGTGCCAGCAGCTTAGCGGGGACTTATCGATGGGGCACAGATACGCAGTATTTT. It codes for CASSLAGTYRWGTDTQYF.

The V call is TRBV28, the J call TRBJ2-2; TRBD1 aligns across 9 bases. Germline V gives CDR1 MDHEN, CDR2 SYDVKM. This CDR3 spans 17 amino acids. V dropped 11 bases and J dropped 5; count of bases not matched to a gene: 18. The CDR3 loop is CAAFPGQGRSWTGELFF. CDR3 coding DNA: TGTGCCGCCTTTCCCGGACAGGGGCGATCTTGGACCGGGGAGCTGTTTTTT.

The chain has TRBV28 and TRBJ1-5, with a weak D call TRBD1 (6 bases). The CDR3 consists of 16 residues. V lost 2 bases and J lost 10, with 21 bases in between. CDR1 is MDHEN and CDR2 is SYDVKM in the germline V gene. CDR3 loop: CASSLPGGREWEPQHF. The CDR3 nucleotides are TGTGCCAGCAGTTTACCGGGGGGCAGGGAGTGGGAACCCCAGCATTTT. Variable domain in full (rest from reference TRBV28 and TRBJ1-5): DVKVTQSSRYLVKRTGEKVFLECVQDMDHENMFWYRQDPGLGLRLIYFSYDVKMKEKGDIPEGYSVSREKKERFSLILESASTNQTSMYLCASSLPGGREWEPQHFGDGTRLSIL.

The rearrangement links TRBV5-4 to TRBJ1-1; 11 bases line up with TRBD1. Germline values: CDR1 SGHNT, CDR2 YYREEE (reference sequence). This CDR3 region has 14 residues. V gave up 4 bases and J gave up 4 bases; unmatched junction bases: 3. CDR3 sequence reads: CASSEGQGGTEAFF. The CDR3 DNA follows: TGTGCCAGCAGCGAGGGACAGGGGGGCACTGAAGCTTTCTTT.

This chain links TRBV7-2 with TRBJ2-7; TRBD2 is a possible D gene (6 bases). The V end lost 3 bases, the J end lost 3 bases, and 15 bases lay between the germline ends. Germline assignment: CDR1 SGHTA and CDR2 FQGNSA. The CDR3 runs 15 residues. CDR3 in DNA: TGTGCCAGCAGCTTTCCCGAGAGCGGGTTCTACGAGCAGTACTTC. Translating it yields CASSFPESGFYEQYF.

The chain links TRBV7-2 to TRBJ1-5, with TRBD1 matching over 7 bases. Germline V lookup: CDR1 SGHTA, CDR2 FQGNSA. V dropped 5 bases and J dropped 6; count of bases not matched to a gene: 10. CDR3 size: 15 residues. The CDR3 spells CASSRTGQAGQPQHF. In DNA form, the CDR3 reads TGTGCCAGCAGCCGGACTGGACAGGCGGGTCAGCCCCAGCATTTT. The full variable domain, with the rest looked up from reference TRBV7-2 and TRBJ1-5, is GAGVSQSPSNKVTEKGKDVELRCDPISGHTALYWYRQSLGQGLEFLIYFQGNSAPDKSGLPSDRFSAERTGGSVSTLTIQRTQQEDSAVYLCASSRTGQAGQPQHFGDGTRLSIL.

The chain uses TRBV24-1 and TRBJ2-2, with D hard to call. CDR1 and CDR2 (germline): KGHDR, SFDVKD. The CDR3 has 13 residues. Trimming stripped 4 bases from V and 4 bases from J, with 6 bases between. In DNA, the CDR3 is TGTGCCACCAGTGACCCAGGCACCGGGGAGCTGTTTTTT. Residues: CATSDPGTGELFF.

The J gene is TRBJ1-2, the V gene TRBV5-1; 7 bases fit TRBD1. The J segment lost 5 bases and the V segment lost 0 bases, leaving 4 bases of the junction unmatched. This CDR3 has 14 amino acids. From germline, CDR1 is SGHRS and CDR2 YFSETQ. The CDR3 loop reads CASSLGQGKYGYTF. The CDR3 bases are TGCGCCAGCAGCTTGGGACAGGGAAAATATGGCTACACCTTC.

The genes are TRBV19 and TRBJ1-6; no firm D call. Per germline, CDR1 LNHDA and CDR2 SQIVND (reference sequence). This CDR3 is 14 amino acids long. Trimming left V 3 bases short and J 10 bases short, with 13 bases between. In DNA, the CDR3 is TGTGCCAGTAGTATGGTAGCAGAAGCCTCACCCCTCCACTTT. This encodes CASSMVAEASPLHF.

The table lists this clone with a count of one. The chain is built from TRBV2 and TRBJ2-3; 9 bases agree with TRBD2. Germline loops: CDR1 SNHLY, CDR2 FYNNEI. The CDR3 loop spans 13 amino acids. Trimming took 8 bases from V and 14 from J; bases not matched to a gene: 14. Written as DNA, the CDR3 is TGTGCCAGCCGGACAGGCCTAGCGGGAAGGGGGTATTTT. It translates to CASRTGLAGRGYF. Full variable domain (rest looked up from reference TRBV2 and TRBJ2-3): EPEVTQTPSHQVTQMGQEVILRCVPISNHLYFYWYRQILGQKVEFLVSFYNNEISEKSEIFDDQFSVERPDGSNFTLKIRSTKLEDSAMYFCASRTGLAGRGYFGPGTRLTVL.

V is TRBV5-1 and J is TRBJ2-5, with 9 positions matching TRBD2. The ends lost 5 bases at V and 1 base at J; junction bases unmatched: 6. The V gene's germline CDR1 is SGHRS and CDR2 YFSETQ. The CDR3 contains 15 residues. In nucleotides, the CDR3 is TGCGCCAGCAGAAGGTCTAGCGGGACCCAAGAGACCCAGTACTTC. Its translation: CASRRSSGTQETQYF.

The rearrangement uses TRBV4-1 and TRBJ2-1, with D perhaps matching TRBD2 (6 bases). V lost 3 bases to trimming and J lost 9 bases, with 24 bases between them. CDR1 and CDR2 from the germline V gene are MGHRA and YSYEKL. The CDR3 extends over 17 amino acids. The CDR3 loop reads CASSQPPWGTWTPEQFF. CDR3 in DNA: TGCGCCAGCAGCCAGCCGCCATGGGGGACTTGGACCCCTGAGCAGTTCTTC.